This TCR beta chain was identified during a study of PD-L1 blockade in urothelial cancer. Study-level background: Patients had undergone 0 to 3 prior chemotherapy regimens. Blood samples contained a median about 130,000 T cells. Findings and limits, study-wide: In blood at 3 weeks, tumor-associated clones expanded more among patients with durable benefit.

PCRs each included synthetic TCR analog templates spiked in. Sequencing used immunoSEQ multiplex PCR; TCRdb keeps in-frame clones, though not all of them. Among approximately 47,000 clones listed, roughly 80% were seen once. As concerns this clone: What it binds is not known.

This sample's time point: peripheral blood 6 weeks after treatment start. This CDR3 has 13 residues. The junction had 6 bases not matched to a gene; V was cut back by 2 bases and J by 8 bases. Germline assignment: CDR1 SGHRS and CDR2 YFSETQ. This chain uses TRBV5-1 with TRBJ1-1, with 7 bases aligning to TRBD1. This clonotype was obtained from a man between 70 and 80 years old with urothelial cancer. The starting material was PBMCs, obtained around atezolizumab (anti-PD-L1) treatment. In DNA, the CDR3 is TGCGCCAGCAGCTTTGACAGGGACCGAGAAGCTTTCTTT. Residues: CASSFDRDREAFF.